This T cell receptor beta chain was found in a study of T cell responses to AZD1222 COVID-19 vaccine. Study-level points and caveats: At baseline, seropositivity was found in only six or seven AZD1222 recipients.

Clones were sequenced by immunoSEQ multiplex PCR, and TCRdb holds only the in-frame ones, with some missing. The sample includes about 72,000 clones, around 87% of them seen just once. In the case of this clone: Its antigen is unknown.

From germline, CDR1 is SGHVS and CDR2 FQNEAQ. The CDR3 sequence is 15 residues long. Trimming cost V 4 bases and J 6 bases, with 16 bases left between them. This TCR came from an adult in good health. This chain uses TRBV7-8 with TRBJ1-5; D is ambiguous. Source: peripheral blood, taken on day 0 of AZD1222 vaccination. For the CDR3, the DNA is TGTGCCAGCAGCTCTCGAAGGGCCCCTAGTCAGCCCCAGCATTTT. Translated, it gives CASSSRRAPSQPQHF.